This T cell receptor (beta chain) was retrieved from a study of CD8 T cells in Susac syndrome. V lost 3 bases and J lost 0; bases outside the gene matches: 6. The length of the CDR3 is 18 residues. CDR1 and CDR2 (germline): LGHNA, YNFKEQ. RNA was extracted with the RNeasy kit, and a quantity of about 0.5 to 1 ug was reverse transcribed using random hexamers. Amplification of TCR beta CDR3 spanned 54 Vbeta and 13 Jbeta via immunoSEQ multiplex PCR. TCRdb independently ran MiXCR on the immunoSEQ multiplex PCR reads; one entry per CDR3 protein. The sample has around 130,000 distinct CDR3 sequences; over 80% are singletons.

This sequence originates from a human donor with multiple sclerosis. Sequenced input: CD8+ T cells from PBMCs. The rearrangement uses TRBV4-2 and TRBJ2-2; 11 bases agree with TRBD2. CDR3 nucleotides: TGTGCCAGCAGCCATGACATAGCGGGAGGGACGAACACCGGGGAGCTGTTTTTT. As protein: CASSHDIAGGTNTGELFF.